This section outlines one T cell receptor beta chain sequence together with its context. CDR1 is LGHDT and CDR2 is YNNKEL in the germline V gene (reference sequence). The CDR3 runs to 15 residues. Trimming pared 4 bases from V and 4 bases from J, leaving 16 bases between. This sample is part of a study of blood T cell repertoires in COVID-19. Across the whole study: The United States, Italy and Spain were the sources of the acute and convalescent COVID-19 samples. Nucleic acid was either cDNA or gDNA, and it came from T cells, B-cell-depleted T cells, or PBMCs.

Only in-frame clones appear in the TCRdb table, and some are missing; sequencing was by immunoSEQ multiplex PCR. The sample gives 100,000 to 150,000 clones, around 88% of which show up once; 18% is in the top ten. Sequenced: peripheral blood. This rearrangement joins TRBV3-1 (or the pseudogene TRBV3-2) to TRBJ2-5, with unresolved D. The clonotype was recovered from a man aged 50 to 59 with active or convalescent COVID-19. The CDR3 DNA is TGTGCCAGCAGCCGCGTACCGGGTCTCACAGAGACCCAGTACTTC. This sequence encodes CASSRVPGLTETQYF.